This T cell receptor beta chain was sequenced for a study of radiation and T cells in renal cell carcinoma. Specified time point: blood 2 weeks post-SBRT. Specified treatment: 15 Gy SBRT to primary tumor, nephrectomy 4 weeks later. Blood was sampled at baseline, 2 weeks and 4 weeks after SBRT. This renal cell carcinoma was of the clear cell type. CDR3 length: 13 amino acids. Germline CDR1 MNHNY, CDR2 SVGAGI (reference sequence). V was pared by 5 bases and J by 7 bases, with 14 bases between. Libraries were prepared by immunoSEQ multiplex PCR; TCRdb keeps only in-frame clonotypes and omits some of them. The data show 150,000 or so clones, roughly 90% seen once.

This sequence was found in a woman in her forties or fifties with renal cell carcinoma. The chain recombines TRBV6-6 with TRBJ2-5, with D tentatively TRBD1 or TRBD2 (6 bases each). Material: blood, obtained from a patient whose treatment included radiotherapy and nephrectomy. The CDR3 bases are TGTGCCAGCAGTATAGGGCCGGGGGCGACCCAGTACTTC. Amino acids: CASSIGPGATQYF.